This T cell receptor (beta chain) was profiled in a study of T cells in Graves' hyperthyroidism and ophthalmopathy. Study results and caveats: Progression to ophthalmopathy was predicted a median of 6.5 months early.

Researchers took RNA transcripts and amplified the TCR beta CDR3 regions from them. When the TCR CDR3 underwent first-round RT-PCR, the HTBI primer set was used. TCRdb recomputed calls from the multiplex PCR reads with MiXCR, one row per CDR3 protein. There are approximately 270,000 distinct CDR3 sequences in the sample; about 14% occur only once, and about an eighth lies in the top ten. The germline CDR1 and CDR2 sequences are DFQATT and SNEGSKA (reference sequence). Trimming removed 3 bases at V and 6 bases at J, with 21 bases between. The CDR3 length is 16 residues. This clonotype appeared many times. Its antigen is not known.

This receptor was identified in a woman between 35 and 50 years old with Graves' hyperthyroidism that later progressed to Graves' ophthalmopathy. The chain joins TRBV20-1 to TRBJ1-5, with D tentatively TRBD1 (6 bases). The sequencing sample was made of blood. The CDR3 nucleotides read TGCAGTGCTAGGGCCCAGGGGTTGGGAAACATTCAGCCCCAGCATTTT. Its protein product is CSARAQGLGNIQPQHF.